The 14 T cell receptor beta chains given below trace back to one sample, sequenced in a study of neoadjuvant nivolumab and ipilimumab in lung cancer. The method was immunoSEQ multiplex PCR; TCRdb's version includes in-frame clones alone and lacks a portion of them. Among over 20,000 clones listed, 82% were seen once. This specimen was tumor tissue, taken after neoadjuvant nivolumab, alone or with ipilimumab, at or shortly before surgery. These receptors originate from an adult with non-small cell lung cancer.

A single count supports this clone. V gene TRBV4-2 combines with J gene TRBJ1-5; no reliable D call. Germline V CDR1 and CDR2: LGHNA, YNFKEQ. Between the trimmed V and J ends, which lost 1 base and 6 bases, there was a span of 4 bases. The CDR3 is 12 amino acids. DNA of the CDR3: TGTGCCAGCAGCCAAGGGAGTCAGCCCCAGCATTTT. Amino acid sequence: CASSQGSQPQHF.

The chain carries TRBV7-9 and TRBJ1-1; tentative D call: TRBD1 (6 bases). The ends were cut back, 1 base at V and 5 bases at J, with 14 bases in the middle. The CDR3 is 15 amino acids. CDR1 is SEHNR, CDR2 FQNEAQ, per germline (reference sequence). The CDR3 bases are TGTGCCAGCAGCTTAGAGTGGGACACCCGGACTGAAGCTTTCTTT. As protein: CASSLEWDTRTEAFF.

This chain uses TRBV5-1 with TRBJ2-2; 14 bases fit TRBD2. Trimming cost V 5 bases and J 2 bases; bases outside gene matches: 8. Germline-derived CDR1 and CDR2 are SGHRS and YFSETQ. The CDR3 runs to 18 residues. The CDR3 sequence: CASRGTSGRSTNTGELFF. The DNA for the CDR3 is TGCGCCAGCAGAGGGACTAGCGGGAGAAGTACAAACACCGGGGAGCTGTTTTTT.

As to this clone: In the same sample, other DNA sequences code for this CDR3. The genes are TRBV5-1 and TRBJ2-7, with 9 bases fitting TRBD1. V shed 0 bases and J 2 bases; nucleotides not matched to a gene: 3. The CDR3 is 15 residues long. CDR1 SGHRS and CDR2 YFSETQ come from the germline V gene. This CDR3 is CASSLAGQGPYEQYF. CDR3 coding DNA: TGCGCCAGCAGCTTGGCGGGACAGGGCCCCTACGAGCAGTACTTC.

The V call is TRBV7-2, the J call TRBJ1-2; D possibly corresponds to TRBD1 (5 bases). CDR1 and CDR2 (germline): SGHTA, FQGNSA. Trimming removed 3 bases from V and 7 bases from J, with 18 bases in between. The CDR3 consists of 15 residues. CDR3 nucleotide sequence: TGTGCCAGCAGCTTTCCCGGACGGGGGGAGAGTGGCTACACCTTC. As protein: CASSFPGRGESGYTF.

This rearrangement joins TRBV9 to TRBJ1-1; a possible D gene is TRBD1 (6 bases). Germline CDR1 reads SGDLS; CDR2 reads YYNGEE. V lost 0 bases and J 6 bases, leaving 9 bases between the germline ends. The CDR3 has 13 amino acids. CDR3 in amino acids: CASSVDREAEAFF. In nucleotides, the CDR3 is TGTGCCAGCAGCGTAGACAGGGAGGCTGAAGCTTTCTTT.

The chain has TRBV11-2 and TRBJ1-5; no reliable D call. Per germline, CDR1 SGHAT and CDR2 FQNNGV. V shed 4 bases and J shed 6 bases, with 19 bases lying between them. The CDR3 covers 16 residues. Here the CDR3 reads CASSSKTGLSPQPQHF. The CDR3 coding sequence is TGTGCCAGCAGCTCCAAAACCGGGCTCTCTCCTCAGCCCCAGCATTTT.

The rearrangement links TRBV29-1 to TRBJ2-7; TRBD1 aligns across 10 bases. The ends lost 7 bases at V and 5 bases at J; junction bases unmatched: 5. The CDR3 contains 12 residues. Germline CDR1 is SQVTM and CDR2 is ANQGSEA. CDR3: CSAPGQGNEQYF. CDR3 nucleotide sequence: TGCAGCGCCCCGGGACAGGGGAACGAGCAGTACTTC.

The chain recombines TRBV7-9 with TRBJ2-1; TRBD2 matches 7 bases. The CDR3 extends over 16 amino acids. CDR1 is SEHNR and CDR2 is FQNEAQ in the germline V gene (reference sequence). J gave up 9 bases and V 3 bases, and 14 bases lay outside the gene matches. The CDR3 spells CASSFLRTSKSTEQFF. The CDR3 DNA reads TGTGCCAGCAGCTTTCTTCGGACTAGTAAGAGTACTGAGCAGTTCTTC.

The chain employs TRBV14 and TRBJ2-7, with D possibly being TRBD2 (6 bases). This CDR3 spans 14 amino acids. The V end was cut by 1 base, the J end by 3 bases, with 10 bases between. CDR1 and CDR2 from the germline V gene are SGHDN and FVKESK. The DNA for the CDR3 is TGTGCCAGCAGCCAAGCTGGGGGAGGCTACGAGCAGTACTTC. Its translation: CASSQAGGGYEQYF.

This clone is a singleton in its sample. The chain carries TRBV5-1 and TRBJ2-5; D is perhaps TRBD1 or TRBD2 (5 bases each). Germline assignment: CDR1 SGHRS and CDR2 YFSETQ. The CDR3 totals 14 residues. Trimming took 0 bases from V and 9 from J, leaving 15 bases between them. The CDR3 region has the DNA TGCGCCAGCAGCTTGGATGGGACCTACGGAGCCCAGTACTTC. This codes for CASSLDGTYGAQYF.

The chain uses TRBV29-1 and TRBJ1-2; a weak D match, TRBD1 (5 bases). The CDR3 consists of 14 residues. Trimming removed 7 bases at V and 5 bases at J, with 20 bases between. The V gene's germline CDR1 is SQVTM and CDR2 ANQGSEA. The CDR3 DNA reads as TGCAGCGCAGAGGTCCAGGGTAGAGGTTATGGCTACACCTTC. It yields the protein CSAEVQGRGYGYTF.

The V gene is TRBV7-9, the J gene TRBJ2-5; no definite D call. Germline CDR1 SEHNR, CDR2 FQNEAQ (reference sequence). The CDR3 totals 12 residues. Trimming removed 7 bases from V and 5 bases from J, with 11 bases in between. This chain's CDR3 is CASTYKEETQYF. In nucleotides, the CDR3 is TGTGCCAGCACATATAAAGAGGAGACCCAGTACTTC.

The V gene is TRBV18, the J gene TRBJ2-3, with 8 positions matching TRBD2. The V segment lost 3 bases and the J segment 2 bases; nucleotides outside the gene matches: 4. The CDR3 length is 15 residues. CDR1 is KGHSH and CDR2 is LQKENI in the germline V gene. CDR3 bases: TGTGCCAGCTCACCTCTTAGCGGGACCACAGATACGCAGTATTTT. Amino acid sequence: CASSPLSGTTDTQYF.